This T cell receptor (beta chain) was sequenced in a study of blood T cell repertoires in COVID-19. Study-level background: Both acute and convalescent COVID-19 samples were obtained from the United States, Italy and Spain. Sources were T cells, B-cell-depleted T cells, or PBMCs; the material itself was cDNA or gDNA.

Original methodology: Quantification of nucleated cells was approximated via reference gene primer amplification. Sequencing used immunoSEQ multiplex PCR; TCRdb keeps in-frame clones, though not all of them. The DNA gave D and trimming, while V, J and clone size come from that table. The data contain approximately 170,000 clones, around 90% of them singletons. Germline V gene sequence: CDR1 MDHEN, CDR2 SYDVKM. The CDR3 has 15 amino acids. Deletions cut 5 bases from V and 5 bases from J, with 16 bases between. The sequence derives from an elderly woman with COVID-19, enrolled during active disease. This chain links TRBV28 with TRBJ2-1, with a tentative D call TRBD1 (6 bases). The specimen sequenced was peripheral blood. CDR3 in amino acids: CASSPAGVGDNEQFF. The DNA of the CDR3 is TGTGCCAGCAGTCCCGCAGGGGTGGGGGACAATGAGCAGTTCTTC.